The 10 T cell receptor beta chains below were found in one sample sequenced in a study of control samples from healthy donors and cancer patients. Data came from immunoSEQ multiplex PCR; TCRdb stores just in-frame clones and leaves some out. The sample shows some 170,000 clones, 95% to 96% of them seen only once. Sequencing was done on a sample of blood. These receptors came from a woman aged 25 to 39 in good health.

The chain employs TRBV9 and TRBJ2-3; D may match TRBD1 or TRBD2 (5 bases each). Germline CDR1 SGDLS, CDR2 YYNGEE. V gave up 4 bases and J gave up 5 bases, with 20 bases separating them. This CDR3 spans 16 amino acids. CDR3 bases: TGTGCCAGCAGCCTAGGGACCAACCCCCGGGGAGATACGCAGTATTTT. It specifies CASSLGTNPRGDTQYF.

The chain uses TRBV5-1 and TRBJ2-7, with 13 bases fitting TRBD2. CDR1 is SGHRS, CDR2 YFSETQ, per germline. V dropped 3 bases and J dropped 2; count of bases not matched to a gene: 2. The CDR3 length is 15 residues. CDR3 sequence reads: CASSYGLAGAYEQYF. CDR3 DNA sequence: TGCGCCAGCAGCTATGGACTAGCGGGGGCCTACGAGCAGTACTTC.

The CDR3 DNA is TGTGCCAGCAGTTTAGGAGAAGGGACCTCACCGATCAATGAGCAGTTCTTC. Its protein product is CASSLGEGTSPINEQFF. The chain has TRBV28 and TRBJ2-1; D may be TRBD1 or TRBD2 (5 bases each). Germline CDR1 and CDR2: MDHEN and SYDVKM. The CDR3 has 17 amino acids. Deletions cut 2 bases from V and 6 bases from J, with 20 bases between.

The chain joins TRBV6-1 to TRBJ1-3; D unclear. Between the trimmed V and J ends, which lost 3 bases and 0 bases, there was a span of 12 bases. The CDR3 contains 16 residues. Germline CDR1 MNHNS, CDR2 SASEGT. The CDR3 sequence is CASSDAGPSSGNTIYF. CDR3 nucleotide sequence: TGTGCCAGCAGTGATGCCGGACCAAGCTCTGGAAACACCATATATTTT.

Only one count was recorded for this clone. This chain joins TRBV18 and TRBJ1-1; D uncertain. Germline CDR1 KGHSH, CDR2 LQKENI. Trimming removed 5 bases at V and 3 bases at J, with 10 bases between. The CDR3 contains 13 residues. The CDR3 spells CASSAGRDTEAFF. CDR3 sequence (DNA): TGTGCCAGCTCAGCCGGACGGGACACTGAAGCTTTCTTT.

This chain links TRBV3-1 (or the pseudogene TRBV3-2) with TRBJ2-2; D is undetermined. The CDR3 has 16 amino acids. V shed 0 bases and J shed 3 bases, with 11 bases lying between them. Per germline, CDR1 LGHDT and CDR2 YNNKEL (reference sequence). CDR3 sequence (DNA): TGTGCCAGCAGCCAAGATGCGAGGACGGACACCGGGGAGCTGTTTTTT. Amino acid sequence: CASSQDARTDTGELFF.

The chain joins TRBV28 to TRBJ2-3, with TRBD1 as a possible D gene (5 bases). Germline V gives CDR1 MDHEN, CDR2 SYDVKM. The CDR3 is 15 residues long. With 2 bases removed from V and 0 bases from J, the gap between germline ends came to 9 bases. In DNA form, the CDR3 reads TGTGCCAGCAGTTTAACGCAGGGAAGCACAGATACGCAGTATTTT. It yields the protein CASSLTQGSTDTQYF. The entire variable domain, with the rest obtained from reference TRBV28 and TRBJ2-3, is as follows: DVKVTQSSRYLVKRTGEKVFLECVQDMDHENMFWYRQDPGLGLRLIYFSYDVKMKEKGDIPEGYSVSREKKERFSLILESASTNQTSMYLCASSLTQGSTDTQYFGPGTRLTVL.

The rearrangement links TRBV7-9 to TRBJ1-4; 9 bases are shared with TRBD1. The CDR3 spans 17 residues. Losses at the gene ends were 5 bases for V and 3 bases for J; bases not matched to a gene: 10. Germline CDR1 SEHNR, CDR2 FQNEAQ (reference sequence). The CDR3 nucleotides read TGTGCCAGCAGCCCTGTCCCGGGACAGGGACCTAATGAAAAACTGTTTTTT. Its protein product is CASSPVPGQGPNEKLFF.

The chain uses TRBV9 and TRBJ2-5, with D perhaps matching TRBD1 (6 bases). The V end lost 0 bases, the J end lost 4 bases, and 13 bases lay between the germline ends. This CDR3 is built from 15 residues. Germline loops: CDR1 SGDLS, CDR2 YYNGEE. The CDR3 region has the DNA TGTGCCAGCAGCGTAGGGGAAGGCAGGGGAGAGACCCAGTACTTC. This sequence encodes CASSVGEGRGETQYF.

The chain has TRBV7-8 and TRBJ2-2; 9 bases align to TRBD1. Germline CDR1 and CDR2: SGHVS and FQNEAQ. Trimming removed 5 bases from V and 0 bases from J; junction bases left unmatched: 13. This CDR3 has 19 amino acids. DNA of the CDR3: TGTGCCAGCAGCCTTACCGGGACAGGGCCTCACGCGAACACCGGGGAGCTGTTTTTT. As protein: CASSLTGTGPHANTGELFF.